The next 20 T cell receptor beta chains were all read from a single sample in a study of shared T cell receptors in the human thymus. TCRdb's copy holds only in-frame clones and misses some; the assay was immunoSEQ multiplex PCR. This table has hundreds of thousands of clones, more than 70% appearing once. These data also formed part of another study, on human thymus T cells.

The sequenced material came from thymocytes. The receptors were gathered from a boy under two years old with a congenital heart defect.

V gene TRBV7-2 combines with J gene TRBJ2-7, with unresolved D. Germline CDR1 SGHTA, CDR2 FQGNSA. The germline V and J ends were trimmed by 0 bases and 5 bases, with 11 bases remaining between them. The CDR3 length is 14 residues. Here the CDR3 DNA reads TGTGCCAGCAGCTTAGCGGCCAGTTTCCACGAGCAGTACTTC. Its protein is CASSLAASFHEQYF.

The chain employs TRBV23-1 and TRBJ2-7, with D possibly TRBD1 on 6 matching bases. TRBV23-1 carries the ORF label, with uncertain function. Trimming removed 1 base from V and 2 bases from J, with 12 bases in between. CDR3 length: 15 amino acids. The CDR3 nucleotides read TGCGCCAGCAGTCAATTACGACAGGTCACCTACGAGCAGTACTTC. Translating it yields CASSQLRQVTYEQYF.

The CDR3 reads CASSSRELDRSHNEQFF. The CDR3 DNA reads as TGTGCCAGCAGCTCCCGGGAACTAGACAGGTCCCACAATGAGCAGTTCTTC. The chain is built from TRBV11-3 and TRBJ2-1; TRBD1 might be the D (6 bases). CDR1 and CDR2 from the germline V gene are SGHNT and YENEEA. With 4 bases removed from V and 5 bases from J, the gap between germline ends came to 21 bases. The CDR3 covers 17 residues.

The chain is built from TRBV10-2 and TRBJ2-7, with TRBD2 matching 16 bases. J gave up 2 bases and V 6 bases, and 13 bases lay outside the gene matches. Germline CDR1 and CDR2: WSHSY and SAAADI. CDR3 length equals 19 residues. CDR3: CASRTGTSGRAPLTYEQYF. DNA of the CDR3: TGCGCCAGCAGGACTGGGACTAGCGGGAGGGCACCACTGACCTACGAGCAGTACTTC.

The chain recombines TRBV13 with TRBJ2-4, with TRBD2 matching over 11 bases. V was pared by 5 bases and J by 7 bases, with 16 bases of the junction left unmatched. CDR1 and CDR2 from the germline V gene are PRHDT and FYEKMQ (reference sequence). The CDR3 extends over 18 amino acids. The CDR3 protein is CASSPTGLAVSSGNIQYF. DNA for the CDR3: TGTGCCAGCAGCCCTACGGGACTAGCGGTGTCGTCGGGGAACATTCAGTACTTC.

This clone appeared once. CDR3 loop: CASSPIGGQGNTGELFF. CDR3 nucleotide sequence: TGTGCCAGCAGCCCGATAGGGGGACAGGGCAACACCGGGGAGCTGTTTTTT. The chain recombines TRBV5-6 with TRBJ2-2; 9 bases map to TRBD1. The CDR3 spans 17 residues. V shed 4 bases and J 2 bases; nucleotides not matched to a gene: 9. Per the germline V gene, CDR1 is SGHDT and CDR2 is YYEEEE.

The chain carries TRBV12-5 and TRBJ1-1; no clear D. The CDR3 totals 15 residues. Germline values: CDR1 LGHNT, CDR2 FRNRAP. V gave up 3 bases and J gave up 3 bases, with 14 bases separating them. CDR3 protein: CASGLSPRLDTEAFF. The CDR3 nucleotides are TGTGCTAGTGGTTTAAGCCCACGACTGGACACTGAAGCTTTCTTT.

The chain is built from TRBV5-1 and TRBJ1-2; no clear D. V lost 2 bases, J lost 8 bases, and 19 bases lay in between. CDR1 is SGHRS and CDR2 is YFSETQ in the germline V gene. This CDR3 is 15 amino acids long. The CDR3 nucleotides read TGCGCCAGCAGCTTCTACCCCAGACAACGACGCGGCTACACCTTC. As protein: CASSFYPRQRRGYTF.

The chain is built from TRBV9 and TRBJ2-1, with a weak D call TRBD2 (5 bases). Trimming cost V 0 bases and J 9 bases, with 13 bases left between them. CDR1 and CDR2 from the germline V gene are SGDLS and YYNGEE. The CDR3 length is 14 residues. The CDR3 is CASSVGASSGEQFF. The CDR3 DNA sequence: TGTGCCAGCAGCGTAGGAGCTAGCTCAGGTGAGCAGTTCTTC. Together with reference TRBV9 and TRBJ2-1, the CDR3 gives the full variable domain: DSGVTQTPKHLITATGQRVTLRCSPRSGDLSVYWYQQSLDQGLQFLIQYYNGEERAKGNILERFSAQQFPDLHSELNLSSLELGDSALYFCASSVGASSGEQFFGPGTRLTVL.

The rearrangement links TRBV27 to TRBJ2-1, with 8 bases fitting TRBD2. Germline values: CDR1 MNHEY, CDR2 SMNVEV (reference sequence). The CDR3 extends over 16 amino acids. V lost 8 bases and J lost 7; bases outside the gene matches: 16. Here the CDR3 DNA reads TGTGCCAGCCAAACTTCAAGCGGGAGTTGGAAAAATGAGCAGTTCTTC. Protein product: CASQTSSGSWKNEQFF.

The count of this clone is one. The gene calls are TRBV7-9 and TRBJ2-1; 12 bases line up with TRBD2. Per the germline V gene, CDR1 is SEHNR and CDR2 is FQNEAQ (reference sequence). Unmatched junction bases numbered 7, after V lost 4 bases and J lost 6 bases. The CDR3 spans 16 residues. CDR3 in DNA: TGTGCCAGCAGCTCACCCGGGACTAGCGGGTTCAATGAGCAGTTCTTC. Amino acid sequence: CASSSPGTSGFNEQFF.

The chain links TRBV7-2 to TRBJ2-5, with D possibly TRBD2 on 5 matching bases. V was trimmed by 3 bases and J by 6 bases, leaving 11 bases between them. From germline, CDR1 is SGHTA and CDR2 FQGNSA. The CDR3 sequence is 13 residues long. For the CDR3, the DNA is TGTGCCAGCAGCTTTACGGGGAGTCAGACCCAGTACTTC. Translated, it gives CASSFTGSQTQYF. Variable domain in full (rest from reference TRBV7-2 and TRBJ2-5): GAGVSQSPSNKVTEKGKDVELRCDPISGHTALYWYRQSLGQGLEFLIYFQGNSAPDKSGLPSDRFSAERTGGSVSTLTIQRTQQEDSAVYLCASSFTGSQTQYFGPGTRLLVL.

The chain recombines TRBV4-3 with TRBJ1-2; 9 nucleotides match TRBD1. Germline trimming cut 5 bases from V and 8 bases from J; bases unmatched to any gene: 9. CDR3 size: 14 residues. Germline CDR1 is LGHNA and CDR2 is YSLEER. This CDR3 reads CASSSGQGLDGYTF. The CDR3 DNA follows: TGCGCCAGCAGCTCTGGACAGGGGCTGGACGGCTACACCTTC.

V and J are TRBV5-4 and TRBJ2-7; perhaps TRBD1 as D (6 bases). The CDR3 consists of 17 residues. The germline CDR1 and CDR2 sequences are SGHNT and YYREEE (reference sequence). Trimming shortened V by 5 bases and J by 2 bases, and 23 bases separated the two germline ends. The CDR3, as DNA: TGTGCCAGCAGTCCGACCAATACAGGGTTTTTTCCCTACGAGCAGTACTTC. As protein: CASSPTNTGFFPYEQYF.

The CDR3 is CASSASGTPFRGEQYF. CDR3 bases: TGTGCCAGCAGCGCCTCCGGGACTCCTTTCCGGGGCGAGCAGTACTTC. The V gene is TRBV9, the J gene TRBJ2-7; maybe TRBD2 (6 bases). Looked up from germline, CDR1 is SGDLS and CDR2 is YYNGEE. The CDR3 extends over 16 amino acids. V lost 3 bases, J lost 6 bases, and 22 bases lay in between.

The DNA for the CDR3 is TGTGCCAGCTCACCTAATTTGTCGGGACAGGGGATAGGTGGGGCCAACGTCCTGACTTTC. Encoded protein: CASSPNLSGQGIGGANVLTF. V gene TRBV18 combines with J gene TRBJ2-6; 10 bases fit TRBD1. This CDR3 region has 20 residues. Germline CDR1 and CDR2: KGHSH and LQKENI. Losses at the gene ends were 3 bases for V and 3 bases for J; bases not matched to a gene: 14.

The chain recombines TRBV27 with TRBJ1-1, with 11 nucleotides matching TRBD1. J gave up 4 bases and V 3 bases, and 16 bases lay outside the gene matches. Germline loops: CDR1 MNHEY, CDR2 SMNVEV (reference sequence). The CDR3 is 19 amino acids. The CDR3 DNA follows: TGTGCCAGCAGTTTCCGCCCGGACAGGGGGCGTCAATGGAGCACTGAAGCTTTCTTT. Protein: CASSFRPDRGRQWSTEAFF.

The chain carries TRBV2 and TRBJ1-1, with 7 positions matching TRBD1. With 7 bases clipped from V and 2 bases from J, the junction kept 10 bases outside the gene matches. The germline CDR1 and CDR2 sequences are SNHLY and FYNNEI. This CDR3 is 15 amino acids long. The CDR3 DNA is TGTGCCAGCACCCGGACAGGTAGGGAAAACACTGAAGCTTTCTTT. It specifies CASTRTGRENTEAFF.

The chain carries TRBV4-3 and TRBJ2-1, with TRBD2 matching over 8 bases. The germline gives CDR1 LGHNA, CDR2 YSLEER. J lost 6 bases, V lost 5 bases, and 12 bases had no gene match. CDR3 size: 16 residues. For the CDR3, the DNA is TGCGCCAGCAGCGAGGTAGCGAGCGGGAGCCCCAATGAGCAGTTCTTC. It specifies CASSEVASGSPNEQFF.

This clone was detected a few times. The chain joins TRBV7-2 to TRBJ2-5; possible D gene TRBD1, 6 bases. Germline loops: CDR1 SGHTA, CDR2 FQGNSA. The CDR3 sequence is 15 residues long. With 5 bases removed from V and 1 base from J, the gap between germline ends came to 14 bases. CDR3 nucleotide sequence: TGTGCCAGCAGCCCGAACGACAGGCTCCAAGAGACCCAGTACTTC. Amino acids: CASSPNDRLQETQYF.